This entry features one T cell receptor (beta chain) sequence. Its target is not known. The germline gives CDR1 SEHNR, CDR2 FQNEAQ (reference sequence). Trimming stripped 5 bases from V and 7 bases from J, with 14 bases between. The CDR3 extends over 13 amino acids. Profiling relied on immunoSEQ multiplex PCR, and the TCRdb table lists in-frame clones only, not all of them. The table shows about 350,000 clones, with 70% to 90% occurring only once. This record comes from a study of Ad26.COV2.S vaccination and SARS-CoV-2 variants. Overall study: By the intramuscular route, Ad26.COV2.S was given once, or twice 56 days apart. Points from the study as a whole: There was reportedly substantial breadth in spike-specific CD8+ and CD4+ T cell responses after vaccination.

The sample's treatment: 15 to 20 received Ad26.COV2.S at low or high dose, single or two shots; 5 received placebo; per-sample allocation not given. Collection of the samples took place on day 63 after the first injection of vaccine or placebo. This person who donated was an adult of 18-55 years in Boston. An Ad26 vector carrying the Wuhan-strain SARS-CoV-2 spike served as the vaccine. The starting material was peripheral blood, obtained in a trial of Ad26.COV2.S vaccine versus placebo. The origin of this receptor is a person between 18 and 65 years old who received the Ad26.COV2.S COVID-19 vaccine or a placebo. The V and J genes are TRBV7-9 and TRBJ1-1; D is possibly TRBD1 (5 bases). CDR3 DNA: TGTGCCAGCAGCCCACAGGTTTCTCTTGAAGCTTTCTTT. Protein product: CASSPQVSLEAFF.